This TCR beta chain was identified during a study of T cell responses to AZD1222 COVID-19 vaccine. Using immunoSEQ multiplex PCR, the repertoire was profiled, and TCRdb retains in-frame clones only, with some absent. The sample shows tens of thousands of clones, 88% of them seen only once. CDR1 and CDR2 from the germline V gene are SGHRS and YFSETQ. Between the trimmed V and J ends, which lost 5 bases and 2 bases, there was a span of 15 bases. The CDR3 spans 15 residues. A remark on this clone: The antigen is undetermined.

Study outcomes and limitations: The CD4 TCRs associated with vaccination extended across spike and predominated at 160-218 and 743-854. Per reports, nearly half of all spike-specific TCRs target regions that are unmutated in variants. Recipients of two AZD1222 doses showed rising Spike-specific TCR breadth and depth.

The rearrangement joins TRBV5-1 to TRBJ2-3, with D possibly matching TRBD2 (6 bases). Sequencing used peripheral blood, obtained on day 0 of AZD1222 vaccination. The clonotype comes from an adult in good health. Written as DNA, the CDR3 is TGCGCCAGCAGGGATCCGCGGGGCTTCACAGATACGCAGTATTTT. Translated: CASRDPRGFTDTQYF.